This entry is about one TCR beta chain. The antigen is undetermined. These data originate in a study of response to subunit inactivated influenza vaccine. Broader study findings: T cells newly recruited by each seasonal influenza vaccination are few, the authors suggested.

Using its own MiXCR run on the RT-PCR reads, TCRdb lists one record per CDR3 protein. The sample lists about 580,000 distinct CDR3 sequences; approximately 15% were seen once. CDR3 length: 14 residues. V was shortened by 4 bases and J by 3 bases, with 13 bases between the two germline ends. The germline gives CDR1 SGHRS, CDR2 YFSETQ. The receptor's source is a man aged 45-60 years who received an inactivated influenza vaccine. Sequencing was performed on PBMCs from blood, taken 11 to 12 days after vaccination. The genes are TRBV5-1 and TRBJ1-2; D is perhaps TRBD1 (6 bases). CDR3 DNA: TGCGCCAGCAGCCTTTCGGGGGCGGACTATGGCTACACCTTC. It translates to CASSLSGADYGYTF.